This TCR beta chain is from a study of OX40 agonist ivuxolimab in advanced cancers. This clone came up once. Libraries were prepared by immunoSEQ multiplex PCR; TCRdb keeps only in-frame clonotypes and omits some of them. The data hold roughly 6,000 clones, with around 84% observed a single time. The receptor's source is an adult with an advanced solid tumor such as melanoma, head and neck, liver or kidney cancer. The material sequenced was CD4+ or CD8+ T cells sorted from blood, taken in a trial of the OX40 agonist ivuxolimab.

This CDR3 is CATSEGRDEQFF. CDR3 nucleotides: TGTGCCACTTCGGAGGGGAGAGATGAGCAGTTCTTC. The chain uses TRBV27 and TRBJ2-1; tentatively, D is TRBD2 (6 bases). The V end lost 10 bases, the J end lost 8 bases, and 15 bases lay between the germline ends. The germline gives CDR1 MNHEY, CDR2 SMNVEV (reference sequence). The CDR3 spans 12 residues.